This TCR beta chain was found in a study of shared clonotypes between healthy human individuals. In the case of this clone: Antigen specificity is unknown.

Trimming took 6 bases from V and 2 from J, leaving 8 bases between them. The CDR3 has 12 residues. The V gene's germline CDR1 is ENHRY and CDR2 SYGVKD. Overall study findings and caveats: The naive CD4 repertoires of several donors were compared, and around 5% of clonotypes were shared.

Libraries were prepared by immunoSEQ multiplex PCR; TCRdb keeps only in-frame clonotypes and omits some of them. The top ten clones hold approximately 1% of a sample with about 1,900,000 clones, approximately 94% of them seen once. Naive CD8 cells comprised CD45RO-negative, CCR7-positively selected cells, excluding terminally differentiated effector memory CD45RA+ cells. The source material was naive CD8+ T cells sorted from blood. The sequence was collected from a man between 18 and 35 years old in good health. This chain uses TRBV10-3 with TRBJ2-7; TRBD1 might be the D (6 bases). The chain's CDR3 is CAIRDSPYEQYF. The CDR3 DNA is TGTGCCATCAGGGACAGCCCCTACGAGCAGTACTTC.